What follows are 20 T cell receptor beta chains derived from one specimen sequenced in a study of shared clonotypes between healthy human individuals. The table came from immunoSEQ multiplex PCR; TCRdb's copy has only in-frame clones and leaves some out. The sample includes some 530,000 clones, over 75% seen only once; the top ten take roughly 13%. Sequenced: PBMCs. The receptors were sampled from a woman between 40 and 50 years old in good health. Some clones in this sample may be carry-over from other donors' samples.

V and J are TRBV6-1 and TRBJ2-5, with D maybe TRBD1 (5 bases). The germline V gene encodes CDR1 MNHNS and CDR2 SASEGT. The CDR3 length is 14 residues. V was cut by 6 bases and J by 11 bases, with 22 bases left in between. In DNA, the CDR3 is TGTGCCAGCAGCAAAGTACAGGCCCCTTCTCGTCAGTACTTC. This translates into CASSKVQAPSRQYF.

The chain has TRBV29-1 and TRBJ2-3; D not certain. The V gene's germline CDR1 is SQVTM and CDR2 ANQGSEA. V was clipped by 6 bases and J by 2 bases, with 12 bases between them. The CDR3 contains 13 residues. CDR3 sequence: CSVGLGITDTQYF. The DNA of the CDR3 is TGCAGCGTCGGGTTGGGAATCACAGATACGCAGTATTTT.

This clone appeared a few times. The chain links TRBV27 to TRBJ1-2; D may be TRBD1 (6 bases). Trimming left V 6 bases short and J 4 bases short, with 15 bases between. This CDR3 has 14 residues. Germline V gene lookup returns CDR1 MNHEY and CDR2 SMNVEV (reference sequence). CDR3 in amino acids: CASSRNRDVYGYTF. The CDR3 DNA reads TGTGCCAGCAGCCGGAACAGGGACGTCTATGGCTACACCTTC.

As regards this clone: A far more abundant clone sits one base away, making this likely a read error. This chain joins TRBV7-3 and TRBJ1-2; TRBD1 matches 9 bases. V was pared by 5 bases and J by 1 base, with 5 bases of the junction left unmatched. Germline assignment: CDR1 SGHTA and CDR2 FQGTGA. The CDR3 has 15 amino acids. CDR3 loop: CASSLYRGHNYGYTF. The CDR3 DNA reads as TGTGCCAGCAGCCTGTACAGGGGGCATAACTATGGCTACACCTTC.

Comments on this clone: The same CDR3 arises from other DNA sequences in this sample as well. The rearrangement uses TRBV7-8 and TRBJ2-7, with 8 bases fitting TRBD2. The CDR3 covers 14 residues. Per the germline V gene, CDR1 is SGHVS and CDR2 is FQNEAQ. J gave up 7 bases and V 0 bases, and 5 bases lay outside the gene matches. This chain's CDR3 is CASSLASSGTEQYF. The CDR3 DNA follows: TGTGCCAGCAGCTTAGCAAGTAGCGGGACAGAGCAGTACTTC.

The V gene is TRBV19, the J gene TRBJ1-2; 12 bases map to TRBD1. Losses at the gene ends were 4 bases for V and 7 bases for J; bases not matched to a gene: 10. Germline V CDR1 and CDR2: LNHDA, SQIVND (reference sequence). The CDR3 length is 16 residues. The CDR3: CASSTSGTGGLLGYTF. The CDR3 bases are TGTGCCAGTAGTACCTCGGGGACAGGGGGCCTACTTGGCTACACCTTC. Complete variable domain (other parts from reference TRBV19 and TRBJ1-2): DGGITQSPKYLFRKEGQNVTLSCEQNLNHDAMYWYRQDPGQGLRLIYYSQIVNDFQKGDIAEGYSVSREKKESFPLTVTSAQKNPTAFYLCASSTSGTGGLLGYTFGSGTRLTVV.

The chain uses TRBV30 and TRBJ2-7; possibly TRBD1 for D (7 bases). Trimming stripped 1 base from V and 9 bases from J, with 10 bases between. Per germline, CDR1 GTSNPN and CDR2 SVGIG (reference sequence). This CDR3 spans 11 amino acids. CDR3 nucleotides: TGTGCCTGGAGTGGCGGGGACAGGCAGTACTTC. Translating it yields CAWSGGDRQYF.

This chain joins TRBV6-6 and TRBJ1-5, with D uncertain. The CDR3 length is 15 residues. Germline lookup yields CDR1 MNHNY and CDR2 SVGAGI (reference sequence). V lost 2 bases to trimming and J lost 5 bases, with 13 bases between them. For the CDR3, the DNA is TGTGCCAGCAGTTACGGTCAAAGGGCGGATCAGCCCCAGCATTTT. Its translation: CASSYGQRADQPQHF.

The chain combines TRBV9 with TRBJ2-5; 11 nucleotides line up with TRBD1. This CDR3 comprises 20 residues. The trim removed 0 bases at V and 5 bases at J, leaving 18 bases unmatched. Germline lookup yields CDR1 SGDLS and CDR2 YYNGEE. The CDR3 loop reads CASSVDTPTTGTGGLETQYF. The DNA of the CDR3 is TGTGCCAGCAGCGTAGACACTCCTACCACCGGGACAGGGGGACTTGAGACCCAGTACTTC.

This sequence joins TRBV29-1 and TRBJ2-2, with a possible D match to TRBD1 (5 bases). This CDR3 is 12 amino acids long. The ends were cut back, 4 bases at V and 7 bases at J, with 10 bases in the middle. Germline assignment: CDR1 SQVTM and CDR2 ANQGSEA. The CDR3 bases are TGCAGCGTTGCGCAGGGTGGCGGGGAGCTGTTTTTT. Translated: CSVAQGGGELFF.

The V gene is TRBV7-3, the J gene TRBJ2-1; 10 bases map to TRBD1. V shed 5 bases and J 8 bases; nucleotides not matched to a gene: 6. CDR1 is SGHTA, CDR2 FQGTGA, per germline. This CDR3 contains 14 residues. As DNA, the CDR3 is TGTGCCAGCAGCCCCTCGGGGACAGGGGATGAGCAGTTCTTC. This gives the protein CASSPSGTGDEQFF.

The chain recombines TRBV21-1 with TRBJ2-7; TRBD2, as called in the table, went unchecked against the DNA. TRBV21-1 is annotated as a pseudogene. The CDR3 contains 14 residues. The DNA for the CDR3 is TGTGCCAGCAGCAAATCAAAAGCTCCCTACGAGCAGTACTTC. Amino acid sequence: CASSKSKAPYEQYF.

This chain links TRBV27 with TRBJ1-1; D gene unclear. V was clipped by 3 bases and J by 5 bases, with 13 bases between them. Per the germline V gene, CDR1 is MNHEY and CDR2 is SMNVEV (reference sequence). The length of the CDR3 is 14 residues. In nucleotides, the CDR3 is TGTGCCAGCAGTTTTATGGGCGCGAGGACTGAAGCTTTCTTT. This sequence encodes CASSFMGARTEAFF.

V is TRBV5-4 and J is TRBJ2-3; tentatively, D is TRBD1 or TRBD2 (5 bases each). The germline V gene encodes CDR1 SGHNT and CDR2 YYREEE (reference sequence). V dropped 0 bases and J dropped 6 bases, with 11 bases sitting between them. The CDR3 has 14 amino acids. CDR3 nucleotide sequence: TGTGCCAGCAGCTTGGAGTTTGGGGGTGATACGCAGTATTTT. Translation gives CASSLEFGGDTQYF. Complete variable domain (other parts from reference TRBV5-4 and TRBJ2-3): ETGVTQSPTHLIKTRGQQVTLRCSSQSGHNTVSWYQQALGQGPQFIFQYYREEENGRGNFPPRFSGLQFPNYSSELNVNALELDDSALYLCASSLEFGGDTQYFGPGTRLTVL.

The sample holds one count of this clone. The CDR3 DNA reads TGCGCCAGCAGCTTGACAGGGATAAGCTCTGGGGCCAACGTCCTGACTTTC. Translation gives CASSLTGISSGANVLTF. The chain employs TRBV5-1 and TRBJ2-6; possibly TRBD1 for D (6 bases). CDR1 and CDR2 from the germline V gene are SGHRS and YFSETQ. This CDR3 is built from 17 residues. The V end lost 1 base, the J end lost 0 bases, and 11 bases lay between the germline ends.

With regard to this clone: A read error is possible here, since a much larger clone lies one base away. The chain employs TRBV7-8 and TRBJ2-5, with D perhaps TRBD2 (5 bases). Germline assignment: CDR1 SGHVS and CDR2 FQNEAQ. This CDR3 has 12 amino acids. Trimming stripped 5 bases from V and 8 bases from J, with 12 bases between. CDR3 bases: TGTGCCAGCAGCCGAGATAGCGATACCCAGTACTTC. Translating it yields CASSRDSDTQYF.

The chain carries TRBV6-4 and TRBJ1-5, with D possibly matching TRBD1 (6 bases). CDR1 MRHNA and CDR2 SNTAGT come from the germline V gene. The CDR3 consists of 14 residues. V dropped 7 bases and J dropped 8 bases, with 18 bases sitting between them. The CDR3 spells CASTKLQGREPQHF. The DNA for the CDR3 is TGTGCCAGCACCAAATTACAGGGCAGGGAGCCCCAGCATTTT.

This chain links TRBV28 with TRBJ2-1; D not certain. V was clipped by 5 bases and J by 0 bases, with 17 bases between them. This CDR3 spans 17 amino acids. Germline assignment: CDR1 MDHEN and CDR2 SYDVKM. The CDR3 loop reads CASSPLGSSSSYNEQFF. In DNA form, the CDR3 reads TGTGCCAGCAGTCCCCTGGGCTCCTCGAGCTCCTACAATGAGCAGTTCTTC.

This clone was recorded once. The rearrangement uses TRBV11-3 and TRBJ2-2; D ambiguous. The germline V gene has CDR1 SGHNT and CDR2 YENEEA. The CDR3 sequence is 14 residues long. With 1 base removed from V and 4 bases from J, the gap between germline ends came to 7 bases. DNA of the CDR3: TGTGCCAGCAGCTTAGGCGGCCCCACCGGGGAGCTGTTTTTT. Protein sequence: CASSLGGPTGELFF. Supplemented by reference TRBV11-3 and TRBJ2-2, the full variable domain reads EAGVVQSPRYKIIEKKQPVAFWCNPISGHNTLYWYLQNLGQGPELLIRYENEEAVDDSQLPKDRFSAERLKGVDSTLKIQPAELGDSAVYLCASSLGGPTGELFFGEGSRLTVL.

This clone was seen only once. This sequence joins TRBV2 and TRBJ2-1, with D possibly TRBD1 on 6 matching bases. The CDR3 extends over 14 amino acids. The germline V and J ends were trimmed by 5 bases and 4 bases, with 12 bases remaining between them. Germline V gene lookup returns CDR1 SNHLY and CDR2 FYNNEI. The CDR3 region is CASSRDTAYNEQFF. Here the CDR3 DNA reads TGTGCCAGCAGTCGGGACACCGCGTACAATGAGCAGTTCTTC.